The 7 T cell receptor beta chains below all came from one sample that was sequenced in a study of blood T cell repertoires in COVID-19. Data came from immunoSEQ multiplex PCR; TCRdb stores just in-frame clones and leaves some out. The data show 150,000 to 190,000 clones, approximately 73% seen once. Source material: peripheral blood. These receptors originate from a woman aged 80 or over with acute or convalescent COVID-19.

The chain is built from TRBV12-3 or TRBV12-4 and TRBJ1-2, with 8 positions matching TRBD1. The CDR3 consists of 13 residues. Trimming cost V 5 bases and J 7 bases; bases outside gene matches: 6. The CDR3 nucleotides read TGTGCCAGCAGTGTTACCGACAGGGGTGGCTACACCTTC. Amino acid sequence: CASSVTDRGGYTF.

This clone is labeled medium-sized. V and J are TRBV6-5 and TRBJ2-7; D gene unclear. CDR3 length equals 12 residues. V lost 4 bases, J lost 6 bases, and 10 bases lay in between. Germline V gene lookup returns CDR1 MNHEY and CDR2 SVGAGI. The CDR3 region is CASSWASAEQYF. The CDR3 region has the DNA TGTGCCAGCAGTTGGGCCAGTGCCGAGCAGTACTTC.

This clone was observed once. CDR3 nucleotides: TGTGCCACCAGTGATATCGCAGGGGGCGAGCAGTACTTC. It specifies CATSDIAGGEQYF. This chain links TRBV24-1 with TRBJ2-7; 7 bases line up with TRBD1. Unmatched junction bases numbered 4, after V lost 3 bases and J lost 6 bases. The CDR3 consists of 13 residues. Looked up from germline, CDR1 is KGHDR and CDR2 is SFDVKD.

J is TRBJ2-3 and V is TRBV11-3; TRBD2 aligns across 8 bases. Germline CDR1 SGHNT, CDR2 YENEEA. The CDR3 is 15 residues long. With V trimmed by 5 bases and J by 6 bases, 10 bases remained unmatched. In nucleotides, the CDR3 is TGTGCCAGCAGCGAGAGCGGGACTAGAATTGATACGCAGTATTTT. It is translated as CASSESGTRIDTQYF.

This clone was detected a few times. This CDR3 is CASSNPTGVGTDTQYF. The DNA for the CDR3 is TGTGCCAGTAGTAACCCGACAGGGGTGGGCACAGATACGCAGTATTTT. The rearrangement links TRBV19 to TRBJ2-3; 8 bases line up with TRBD1. The germline gives CDR1 LNHDA, CDR2 SQIVND (reference sequence). CDR3 size: 16 residues. The V and J ends lost 4 bases and 1 base, in that order; junction bases with no gene match: 7.

The chain combines TRBV7-7 with TRBJ2-5; 8 bases are shared with TRBD1. Per the germline V gene, CDR1 is SSHAT and CDR2 is FNYEAQ (reference sequence). This CDR3 has 16 amino acids. V trimming: 5 bases; J trimming: 2 bases; junction bases outside the gene matches: 10. The CDR3 DNA is TGTGCCAGCAGCCAAAATCCAGGGGGCCTACAAGAGACCCAGTACTTC. Amino acid sequence: CASSQNPGGLQETQYF.

The chain carries TRBV6-5 and TRBJ1-1, with 11 bases identical to TRBD1. CDR3 size: 14 residues. The trim removed 6 bases at V and 5 bases at J, leaving 5 bases unmatched. CDR1 MNHEY and CDR2 SVGAGI come from the germline V gene. CDR3 loop: CASSQGQGETEAFF. In DNA, the CDR3 is TGTGCCAGCAGCCAGGGACAGGGGGAAACTGAAGCTTTCTTT.